This TCR beta chain was recovered during a study of T-cell reconstitution after alpha-beta-depleted transplantation in children. Trimming shortened V by 6 bases and J by 3 bases, and 8 bases separated the two germline ends. CDR3 size: 13 residues. General study results and limits: There were some patients whose high TCRbeta diversity at day 60 came from surviving recipient T cells and thymic progenitors.

The sample holds many counts of this clonotype. Its antigen is currently unknown. During its preparation, the TCRbeta library received unique molecular identifiers. TCRdb ran MiXCR on the PCR reads and lists one entry per CDR3 protein. Here the sample spans about 600,000 distinct CDR3 sequences, under 25% being singletons. The chain has TRBV12-3 or TRBV12-4 and TRBJ2-2; D gene ambiguous. The source material was PBMCs, mostly from graft donor cells, sampled 360 days after TCRalphabeta/CD19-depleted stem cell transplant. The receptor comes from a boy under two years old who had a stem cell transplant for acute myeloid leukemia, so the T cells may come from the graft donor. The CDR3, as DNA: TGTGCCAGCAGGGCGGTAGACACCGGGGAGCTGTTTTTT. Protein sequence: CASRAVDTGELFF.